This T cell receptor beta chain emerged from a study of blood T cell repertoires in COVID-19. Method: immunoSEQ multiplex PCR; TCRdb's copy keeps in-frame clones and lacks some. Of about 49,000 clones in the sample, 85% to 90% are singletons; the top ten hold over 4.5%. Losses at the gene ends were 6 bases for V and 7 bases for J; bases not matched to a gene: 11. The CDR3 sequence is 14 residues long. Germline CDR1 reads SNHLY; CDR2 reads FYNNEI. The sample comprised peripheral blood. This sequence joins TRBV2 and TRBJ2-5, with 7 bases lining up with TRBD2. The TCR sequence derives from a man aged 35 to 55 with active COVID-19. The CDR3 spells CASRQTSSLPTQYF. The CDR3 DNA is TGTGCCAGCAGACAGACTAGCAGCCTTCCGACCCAGTACTTC.